Reported below is one TCR beta chain. Antigen: not known. Looked up from germline, CDR1 is SGHTA and CDR2 is FQGNSA. V was cut by 1 base and J by 0 bases, with 9 bases left in between. CDR3 size: 15 residues. Patients were excluded for autoimmune disease history or systemic immunosuppression. These data belong to a study of OX40 agonist ivuxolimab in advanced cancers. Study information: The study enrolled dose-escalation patients with hepatocellular carcinoma, melanoma, renal cell or head and neck cancer. Having had anti-PD-1, anti-PD-L1 or anti-CTLA-4 therapy before was allowed, and approximately 40% had some.

Measured with immunoSEQ multiplex PCR; TCRdb has only the in-frame clones, and not every one. The data hold under 80,000 clones, with over 90% observed a single time. The study's findings and limits: Certain nonresponders likewise exhibited a low normalized T-cell clonal expansion.

Here the sequenced sample was CD4+ or CD8+ T cells sorted from blood, taken in a trial of the OX40 agonist ivuxolimab. The sequence derives from an adult with an advanced solid tumor such as melanoma, head and neck, liver or kidney cancer. V is TRBV7-2 and J is TRBJ1-1; D gene ambiguous. The CDR3 here is CASSLDSLVNTEAFF. The CDR3 nucleotides are TGTGCCAGCAGCTTAGATTCTTTGGTGAACACTGAAGCTTTCTTT.